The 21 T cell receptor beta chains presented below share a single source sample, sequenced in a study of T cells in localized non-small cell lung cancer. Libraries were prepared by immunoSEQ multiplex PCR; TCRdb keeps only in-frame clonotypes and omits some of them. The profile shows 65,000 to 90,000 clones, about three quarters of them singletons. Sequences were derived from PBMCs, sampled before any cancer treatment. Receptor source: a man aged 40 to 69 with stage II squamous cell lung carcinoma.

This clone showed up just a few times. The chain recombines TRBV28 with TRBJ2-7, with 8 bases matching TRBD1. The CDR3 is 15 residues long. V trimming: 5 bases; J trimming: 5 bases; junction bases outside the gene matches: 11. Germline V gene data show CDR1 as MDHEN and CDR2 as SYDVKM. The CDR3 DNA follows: TGTGCCAGCAGTCCCCGGTCGAGACAGGGGCACGAGCAGTACTTC. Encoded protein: CASSPRSRQGHEQYF.

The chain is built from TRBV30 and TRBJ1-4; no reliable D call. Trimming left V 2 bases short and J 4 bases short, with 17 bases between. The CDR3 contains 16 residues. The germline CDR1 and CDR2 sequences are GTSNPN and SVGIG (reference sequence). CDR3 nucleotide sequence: TGTGCCTGGAGTCCTGCCATGACACCCTATAATGAAAAACTGTTTTTT. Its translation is CAWSPAMTPYNEKLFF.

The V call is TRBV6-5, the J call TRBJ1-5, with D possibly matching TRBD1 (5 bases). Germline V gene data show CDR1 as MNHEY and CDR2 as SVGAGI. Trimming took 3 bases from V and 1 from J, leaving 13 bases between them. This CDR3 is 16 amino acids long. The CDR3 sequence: CASSYWGMGSNQPQHF. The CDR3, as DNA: TGTGCCAGCAGTTATTGGGGCATGGGAAGCAATCAGCCCCAGCATTTT.

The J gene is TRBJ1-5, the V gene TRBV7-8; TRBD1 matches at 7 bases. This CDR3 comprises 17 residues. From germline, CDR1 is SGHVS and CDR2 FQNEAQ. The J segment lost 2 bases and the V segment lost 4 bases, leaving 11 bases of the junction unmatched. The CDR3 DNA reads TGTGCCAGCAGCTCCGGGGGTAGGGGGCAGCGCAATCAGCCCCAGCATTTT. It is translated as CASSSGGRGQRNQPQHF.

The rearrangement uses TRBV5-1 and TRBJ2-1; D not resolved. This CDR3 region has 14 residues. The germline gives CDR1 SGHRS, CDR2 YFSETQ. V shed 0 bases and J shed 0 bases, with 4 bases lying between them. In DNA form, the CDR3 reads TGCGCCAGCAGCTTGGACCACTCCTACAATGAGCAGTTCTTC. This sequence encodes CASSLDHSYNEQFF.

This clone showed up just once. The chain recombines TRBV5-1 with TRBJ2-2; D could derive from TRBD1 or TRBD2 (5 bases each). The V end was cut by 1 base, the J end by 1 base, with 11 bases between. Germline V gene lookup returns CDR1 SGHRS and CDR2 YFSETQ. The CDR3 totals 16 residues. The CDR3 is CASSLRDRLNTGELFF. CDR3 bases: TGCGCCAGCAGCTTGAGGGACCGCTTGAACACCGGGGAGCTGTTTTTT.

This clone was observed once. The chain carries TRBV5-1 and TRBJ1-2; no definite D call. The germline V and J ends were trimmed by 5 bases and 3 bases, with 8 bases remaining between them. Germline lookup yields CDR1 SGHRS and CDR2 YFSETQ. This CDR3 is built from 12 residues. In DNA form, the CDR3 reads TGCGCCAGCAGTGCTCAAGACTATGGCTACACCTTC. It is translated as CASSAQDYGYTF.

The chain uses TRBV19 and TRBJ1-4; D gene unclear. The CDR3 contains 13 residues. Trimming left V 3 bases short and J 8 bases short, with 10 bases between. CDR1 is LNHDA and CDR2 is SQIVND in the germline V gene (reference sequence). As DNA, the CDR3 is TGTGCCAGTAGTATGGGCGTTGTCGAAAAACTGTTTTTT. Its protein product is CASSMGVVEKLFF.

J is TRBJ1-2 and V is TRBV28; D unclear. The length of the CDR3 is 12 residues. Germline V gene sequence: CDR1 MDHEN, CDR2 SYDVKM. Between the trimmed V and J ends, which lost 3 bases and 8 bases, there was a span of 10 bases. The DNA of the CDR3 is TGTGCCAGCAGTTTTATGCCCGGGGGCTACACCTTC. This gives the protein CASSFMPGGYTF.

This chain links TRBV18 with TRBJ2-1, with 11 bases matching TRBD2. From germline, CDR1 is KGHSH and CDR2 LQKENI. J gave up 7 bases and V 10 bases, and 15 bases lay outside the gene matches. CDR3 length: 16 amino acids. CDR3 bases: TGTGCCACCGAGAAAGGTCAACTAGCGGGAGTAAATGAGCAGTTCTTC. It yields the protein CATEKGQLAGVNEQFF.

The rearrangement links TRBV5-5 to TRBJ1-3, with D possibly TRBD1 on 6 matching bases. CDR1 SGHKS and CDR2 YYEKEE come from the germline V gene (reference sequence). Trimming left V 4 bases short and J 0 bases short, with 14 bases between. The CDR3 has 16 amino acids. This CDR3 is CASSSTPTGSGNTIYF. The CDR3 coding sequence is TGTGCCAGCAGCAGTACCCCGACAGGCTCTGGAAACACCATATATTTT.

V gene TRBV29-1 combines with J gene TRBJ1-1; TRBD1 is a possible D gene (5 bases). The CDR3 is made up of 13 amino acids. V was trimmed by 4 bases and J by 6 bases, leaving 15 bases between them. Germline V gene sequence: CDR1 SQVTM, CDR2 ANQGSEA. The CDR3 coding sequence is TGCAGCGTTGCAAGGGGCGGTGGCTCTGAAGCTTTCTTT. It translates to CSVARGGGSEAFF. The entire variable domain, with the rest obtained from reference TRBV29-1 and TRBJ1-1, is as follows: SAVISQKPSRDICQRGTSLTIQCQVDSQVTMMFWYRQQPGQSLTLIATANQGSEATYESGFVIDKFPISRPNLTFSTLTVSNMSPEDSSIYLCSVARGGGSEAFFGQGTRLTVV.

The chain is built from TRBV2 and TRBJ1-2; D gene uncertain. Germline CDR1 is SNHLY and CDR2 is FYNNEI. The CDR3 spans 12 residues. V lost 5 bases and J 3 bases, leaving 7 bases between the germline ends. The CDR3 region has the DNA TGTGCCAGCAGTATAGGAGACTATGGCTACACCTTC. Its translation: CASSIGDYGYTF.

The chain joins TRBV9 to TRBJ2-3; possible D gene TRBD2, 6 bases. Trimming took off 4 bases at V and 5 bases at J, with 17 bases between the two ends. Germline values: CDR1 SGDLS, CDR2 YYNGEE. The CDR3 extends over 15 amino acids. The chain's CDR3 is CASSPRGGDGDTQYF. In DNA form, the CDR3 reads TGTGCCAGCAGCCCCCGTGGAGGGGATGGAGATACGCAGTATTTT.

The CDR3 DNA follows: TGTGCCAGCAGTCCTCGGGACAGGCGGCTTAACTATGGCTACACCTTC. Amino acids: CASSPRDRRLNYGYTF. The rearrangement links TRBV27 to TRBJ1-2; 8 bases match TRBD1. Unmatched junction bases numbered 9, after V lost 5 bases and J lost 1 base. The CDR3 totals 16 residues. The germline CDR1 and CDR2 sequences are MNHEY and SMNVEV (reference sequence).

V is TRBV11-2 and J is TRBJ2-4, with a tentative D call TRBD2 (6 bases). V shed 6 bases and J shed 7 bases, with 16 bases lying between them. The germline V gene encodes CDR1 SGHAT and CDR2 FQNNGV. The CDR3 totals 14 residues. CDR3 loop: CASSRETRVNIQYF. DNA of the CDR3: TGTGCCAGCAGTCGTGAGACTAGGGTTAACATTCAGTACTTC.

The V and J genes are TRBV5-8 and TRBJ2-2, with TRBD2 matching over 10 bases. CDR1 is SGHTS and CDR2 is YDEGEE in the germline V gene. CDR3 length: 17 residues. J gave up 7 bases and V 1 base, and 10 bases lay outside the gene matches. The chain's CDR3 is CASSLLRSGRAGGELFF. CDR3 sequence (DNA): TGTGCCAGCAGCTTGCTCAGGAGCGGGAGGGCCGGCGGGGAGCTGTTTTTT.

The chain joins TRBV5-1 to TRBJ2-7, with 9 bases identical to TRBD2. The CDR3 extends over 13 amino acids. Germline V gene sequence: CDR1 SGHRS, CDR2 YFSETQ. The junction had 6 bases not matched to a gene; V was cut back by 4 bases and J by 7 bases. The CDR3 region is CASSLTSGWEQYF. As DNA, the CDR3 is TGCGCCAGCAGCCTTACTAGCGGGTGGGAGCAGTACTTC.

This CDR3 is CASSSGLAGLYHTDTQYF. The CDR3 DNA reads TGTGCCAGCAGCTCGGGACTAGCGGGCCTTTACCACACAGATACGCAGTATTTT. The chain uses TRBV7-8 and TRBJ2-3; 12 bases match TRBD2. The V segment lost 4 bases and the J segment 2 bases; nucleotides outside the gene matches: 10. The CDR3 contains 18 residues. The V gene's germline CDR1 is SGHVS and CDR2 FQNEAQ.

The CDR3 region is CASSPRRDGGYEQYF. Here the CDR3 DNA reads TGTGCCAGCTCACCACGTCGCGACGGAGGGTACGAGCAGTACTTC. The gene calls are TRBV18 and TRBJ2-7, with D perhaps TRBD2 (6 bases). This CDR3 is 15 amino acids long. Trimming cost V 1 base and J 4 bases, with 14 bases left between them. Per the germline V gene, CDR1 is KGHSH and CDR2 is LQKENI.

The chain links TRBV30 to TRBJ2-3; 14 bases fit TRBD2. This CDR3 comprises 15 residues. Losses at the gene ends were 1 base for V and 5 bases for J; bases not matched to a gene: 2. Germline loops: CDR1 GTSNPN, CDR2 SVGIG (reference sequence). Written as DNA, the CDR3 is TGTGCCTGGAGTGGGACTAGCGGGAGGAAAGATACGCAGTATTTT. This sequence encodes CAWSGTSGRKDTQYF.